The 18 T cell receptor beta chains below all came from one sample that was sequenced in a study of blood T cell repertoires in COVID-19 (dated by TCRdb to about 2020). The library was prepared using the immunoSEQ multiplex PCR assay. The source is immuneACCESS, and TCRdb retained only in-frame sequences with V and J called. Part of the clones is not carried over; for the studies checked, unresolved V genes explain less than half of this, and the remainder is unexplained. The sample yields around 200,000 clones; roughly nine tenths were counted once. Roughly 2.4% of the sample comes from the top ten. Sequences were obtained from peripheral blood. Source of these receptors: a woman aged 45-65 years with acute or convalescent COVID-19.

This sequence joins TRBV6-1 and TRBJ2-2, with 9 nucleotides matching TRBD2. From germline, CDR1 is MNHNS and CDR2 SASEGT. The ends lost 1 base at V and 2 bases at J; junction bases unmatched: 2. The CDR3 sequence is 16 residues long. DNA for the CDR3: TGTGCCAGCAGTGAAGGGCTAGCGGGAAACACCGGGGAGCTGTTTTTT. Protein: CASSEGLAGNTGELFF.

The rearrangement uses TRBV6-5 and TRBJ2-1; 10 bases align to TRBD2. The germline CDR1 and CDR2 sequences are MNHEY and SVGAGI. This CDR3 has 15 residues. V dropped 4 bases and J dropped 9; count of bases not matched to a gene: 9. The CDR3 DNA is TGTGCCAGCAGTTTAACAGCGGGAGGGCACATTGAGCAGTTCTTC. Its protein product is CASSLTAGGHIEQFF.

This rearrangement joins TRBV5-1 to TRBJ2-1; 12 bases align to TRBD2. V was clipped by 6 bases and J by 3 bases; unmatched bases: 4. The germline gives CDR1 SGHRS, CDR2 YFSETQ. This CDR3 spans 15 amino acids. The CDR3, as DNA: TGCGCCAGCACCATGGGACTAGCGGGCTACAATGAGCAGTTCTTC. This encodes CASTMGLAGYNEQFF.

With respect to this clone: Other nucleotide sequences in the sample specify the same CDR3. The V and J genes are TRBV30 and TRBJ1-5, with D tentatively TRBD1 (5 bases). V was clipped by 0 bases and J by 4 bases, with 10 bases between them. CDR3 length: 14 residues. Germline values: CDR1 GTSNPN, CDR2 SVGIG (reference sequence). CDR3 protein: CAWSVLGGNQPQHF. As DNA, the CDR3 is TGTGCCTGGAGTGTCCTGGGGGGAAATCAGCCCCAGCATTTT.

This rearrangement joins TRBV9 to TRBJ1-2; tentative D call: TRBD1 (5 bases). Germline V gene data show CDR1 as SGDLS and CDR2 as YYNGEE. The CDR3 is made up of 15 amino acids. Trimming left V 3 bases short and J 4 bases short, with 16 bases between. The CDR3 nucleotides read TGTGCCAGCAGCGCGCACCAGGGAACCTCCTATGGCTACACCTTC. The encoded protein is CASSAHQGTSYGYTF.

The sample holds a few counts of this clone. The chain carries TRBV5-6 and TRBJ1-6; TRBD1 is a possible D gene (5 bases). CDR1 and CDR2 from the germline V gene are SGHDT and YYEEEE. Trimming took 0 bases from V and 9 from J, leaving 10 bases between them. The length of the CDR3 is 14 residues. CDR3 region: CASSLGQSASPLHF. The CDR3 region has the DNA TGTGCCAGCAGCTTGGGACAGTCCGCTTCACCCCTCCACTTT.

This clone was picked up many times. The V and J genes are TRBV24-1 and TRBJ2-3; the match to TRBD1 covers 8 bases. The J segment lost 6 bases and the V segment lost 3 bases, leaving 10 bases of the junction unmatched. Germline loops: CDR1 KGHDR, CDR2 SFDVKD. CDR3 length: 16 residues. CDR3 protein: CATSDLLVTGADTQYF. CDR3 coding DNA: TGTGCCACCAGTGATCTCCTCGTGACAGGGGCTGATACGCAGTATTTT.

This clone was seen more than once but under ten times. The chain has TRBV30 and TRBJ2-2, with D hard to call. Germline lookup yields CDR1 GTSNPN and CDR2 SVGIG (reference sequence). The CDR3 consists of 16 residues. The V end lost 3 bases, the J end lost 0 bases, and 14 bases lay between the germline ends. CDR3 nucleotides: TGTGCCTGGAGCCCCCTGGGCAGAGCGAACACCGGGGAGCTGTTTTTT. Its translation: CAWSPLGRANTGELFF. Based on the CDR3 plus reference TRBV30 and TRBJ2-2, the full variable domain is SQTIHQWPATLVQPVGSPLSLECTVEGTSNPNLYWYRQAAGRGLQLLFYSVGIGQISSEVPQNLSASRPQDRQFILSSKKLLLSDSGFYLCAWSPLGRANTGELFFGEGSRLTVL.

This clone came up once. The genes are TRBV5-1 and TRBJ2-7; 7 bases line up with TRBD1. Germline assignment: CDR1 SGHRS and CDR2 YFSETQ. The CDR3 is made up of 14 amino acids. V shed 4 bases, J shed 1 base, and the junction held 5 bases outside the gene matches. For the CDR3, the DNA is TGCGCCAGCAGCCTGGGACAGATTTCCTACGAGCAGTACTTC. The encoded protein is CASSLGQISYEQYF.

This chain uses TRBV6-5 with TRBJ1-2, with 8 bases lining up with TRBD1. The CDR3 has 15 amino acids. CDR1 is MNHEY and CDR2 is SVGAGI in the germline V gene. V shed 2 bases, J shed 3 bases, and the junction held 5 bases outside the gene matches. The chain's CDR3 is CASSYVTGGDYGYTF. In DNA, the CDR3 is TGTGCCAGCAGTTACGTCACAGGGGGTGACTATGGCTACACCTTC.

This sequence joins TRBV19 and TRBJ2-3; weak D call: TRBD1 (5 bases). Germline loops: CDR1 LNHDA, CDR2 SQIVND (reference sequence). Trimming removed 1 base at V and 1 base at J, with 15 bases between. The CDR3 is made up of 17 amino acids. CDR3 nucleotide sequence: TGTGCCAGTAGTATAGGGGTAGGGGTCCTGGGCACAGATACGCAGTATTTT. Translation gives CASSIGVGVLGTDTQYF.

This chain links TRBV5-5 with TRBJ2-7, with 11 bases identical to TRBD2. CDR1 SGHKS and CDR2 YYEKEE come from the germline V gene (reference sequence). The CDR3 loop spans 16 amino acids. The junction had 9 bases not matched to a gene; V was cut back by 4 bases and J by 3 bases. CDR3 in DNA: TGTGCCAGCAGCCCTTCGATTGGGACTAGCGGCTACGAGCAGTACTTC. Protein product: CASSPSIGTSGYEQYF.

The chain recombines TRBV12-5 with TRBJ2-3; D not resolved. From germline, CDR1 is LGHNT and CDR2 FRNRAP. V lost 6 bases and J lost 4, with 5 bases in between. This CDR3 has 11 amino acids. The CDR3 bases are TGTGCTAGTGGCCCGGCAGATACGCAGTATTTT. It translates to CASGPADTQYF.

The CDR3 protein is CASSTVGAAPTYGYTF. In DNA form, the CDR3 reads TGTGCCAGTAGTACCGTTGGGGCAGCCCCAACCTATGGCTACACCTTC. The V and J genes are TRBV19 and TRBJ1-2; maybe TRBD1 (5 bases). CDR3 length: 16 residues. In germline, CDR1 is LNHDA, CDR2 SQIVND (reference sequence). V lost 4 bases, J lost 4 bases, and 19 bases lay in between.

V gene TRBV24-1 combines with J gene TRBJ2-1, with D possibly being TRBD2 (5 bases). This CDR3 has 13 residues. Germline CDR1 KGHDR, CDR2 SFDVKD. The V end lost 4 bases, the J end lost 6 bases, and 9 bases lay between the germline ends. The CDR3 reads CATSDLGSNEQFF. The CDR3 DNA reads TGTGCCACCAGTGACCTTGGGAGCAATGAGCAGTTCTTC.

As to this clone: At one boundary the junction diverges from the germline segment, which might be a read error. The V gene is TRBV12-3 or TRBV12-4, the J gene TRBJ2-7, with D unresolved. The CDR3 loop spans 13 amino acids. Written as DNA, the CDR3 is TGTGCCAGCAGCTTAGGTCGCTCCTACGAGCAGTACTTC. It translates to CASSLGRSYEQYF.

The V call is TRBV5-1, the J call TRBJ1-1, with 8 bases identical to TRBD1. Germline loops: CDR1 SGHRS, CDR2 YFSETQ. The V and J ends lost 6 bases and 1 base, in that order; junction bases with no gene match: 5. This CDR3 comprises 14 residues. CDR3 sequence reads: CASTPGGANTEAFF. CDR3 bases: TGCGCCAGCACGCCAGGGGGCGCGAACACTGAAGCTTTCTTT.

The V and J genes are TRBV6-5 and TRBJ2-7, with 7 positions matching TRBD1. The CDR3 totals 14 residues. The junction had 7 bases not matched to a gene; V was cut back by 7 bases and J by 1 base. Germline CDR1 MNHEY, CDR2 SVGAGI. The CDR3 DNA reads TGTGCCAGCAATACCCCGGGACAGTCCTACGAGCAGTACTTC. Protein product: CASNTPGQSYEQYF.